Listed below are T cell receptor beta chains from one sample, sequenced in a study of T cell responses to AZD1222 COVID-19 vaccine. TCRdb keeps only in-frame clones here, not all; method: immunoSEQ multiplex PCR. This table holds 160,000 or so clones, roughly 86% found once. The sequenced sample was peripheral blood, obtained on day 0 of AZD1222 vaccination. Every receptor here comes from an adult in good health. CDR3s include the opening cysteine and the closing phenylalanine or tryptophan. The order of the fields is clone size, D gene, V gene, J gene, CDR3 protein, CDR3 DNA. The D gene is left open where the match is weak. For some rows the clone size is stated as once, few or many, or as a class when expanded; others skip it.

>.|.|TRBV2|TRBJ2-3
CASRRDPGTDTQYF
TGTGCCAGCAGAAGGGACCCTGGCACAGATACGCAGTATTTT
>.|.|TRBV18|TRBJ1-2
CASSPQVSDGYTF
TGTGCCAGCTCACCACAGGTATCAGATGGCTACACCTTC
>.|TRBD1|TRBV19|TRBJ1-5
CASSRDRSYSNQPQHF
TGTGCCAGTAGTAGGGACAGGTCATATAGCAATCAGCCCCAGCATTTT
>few|.|TRBV5-1|TRBJ2-7
CASSFLGVGYEQYF
TGCGCCAGCAGCTTCTTAGGGGTTGGGTACGAGCAGTACTTC
>.|TRBD2|TRBV6-4|TRBJ2-1
CASSGGTSGSPESNEQFF
TGTGCCAGCAGTGGCGGGACTAGCGGGAGTCCCGAGTCCAATGAGCAGTTCTTC
>.|.|TRBV5-1|TRBJ2-5
CASSFQGEETQYF
TGCGCCAGCAGCTTCCAGGGCGAAGAGACCCAGTACTTC
>.|.|TRBV6-1|TRBJ2-3
CASSEVQVNTDTQYF
TGTGCCAGCAGTGAAGTCCAGGTGAACACAGATACGCAGTATTTT
>.|TRBD1|TRBV4-3|TRBJ2-5
CASSQDMLSGGETQYF
TGCGCCAGCAGCCAAGATATGTTATCAGGGGGCGAGACCCAGTACTTC
>once|.|TRBV7-6|TRBJ2-7
CASSPLGLSSYEQYF
TGTGCCAGCAGCCCCCTAGGACTAAGCTCCTACGAGCAGTACTTC
>.|.|TRBV30|TRBJ1-5
CAWSVLEDYQPQHF
TGTGCCTGGAGTGTACTAGAAGACTATCAGCCCCAGCATTTT
>.|TRBD2|TRBV3-1/TRBV3-2|TRBJ2-3
CASSQGLANGTDTQYF
TGTGCCAGCAGCCAGGGACTAGCTAACGGCACAGATACGCAGTATTTT
>.|.|TRBV6-5|TRBJ2-7
CASSRGSYEQYF
TGTGCCAGCAGCAGGGGCTCCTACGAGCAGTACTTC
>.|.|TRBV29-1|TRBJ1-1
CSVAGGSEAFF
TGCAGCGTTGCGGGTGGGTCTGAAGCTTTCTTT
>few|TRBD1|TRBV6-1|TRBJ2-3
CASSEAHRGLNTQYF
TGTGCCAGCAGTGAAGCTCACAGGGGATTAAATACGCAGTATTTT
>once|.|TRBV19|TRBJ1-6
CASSISPLDNRDSPLHF
TGTGCCAGTAGTATCTCTCCGCTGGACAATCGGGATTCACCCCTCCACTTT